This T cell receptor (beta chain) appears in the sequencing data of a study of identical twins. MiXCR, run by TCRdb on the 5' RACE reads, gives a single entry per CDR3 protein. The data show about 890,000 distinct CDR3 sequences, more than 9% seen once. This CDR3 spans 13 amino acids. Deletions cut 1 base from V and 8 bases from J, with 9 bases between. CDR1 and CDR2 from the germline V gene are SGHDN and FVKESK. This clonotype appeared a few times. The sample also formed part of further work on yellow fever vaccine responses in identical twins.

The clonotype comes from a woman younger than 35 in good health. Sequencing was done on a sample of PBMCs. The rearrangement uses TRBV14 and TRBJ2-1, with a possible D match to TRBD1 (6 bases). CDR3 sequence (DNA): TGTGCCAGCAGCCAAGTTTGGGGGCATGAGCAGTTCTTC. It yields the protein CASSQVWGHEQFF. The complete variable domain, with remaining parts taken from reference TRBV14 and TRBJ2-1, reads EAGVTQFPSHSVIEKGQTVTLRCDPISGHDNLYWYRRVMGKEIKFLLHFVKESKQDESGMPNNRFLAERTGGTYSTLKVQPAELEDSGVYFCASSQVWGHEQFFGPGTRLTVL.